This entry describes one T cell receptor (beta chain). No antigen is known for it. Per-base qualities were not stored, and no clone one base away is much larger. The cohort was made up of about 610 healthy bone marrow donors. At the time of sampling, every cohort member was nominally healthy, though immune exposures that went unrecorded were likely present. The donor was CMV seropositive and belonged to the group of 250 to 350 seropositive cohort members. Each donor provided a peripheral blood sample, and peripheral blood mononuclear cells were used for TCR beta sequencing. The Qiagen DNeasy Blood Extraction Kit was used to extract genomic DNA from the blood cell samples. Trimmed from V: 2 bases; trimmed from J: 10 bases; junction bases lacking a gene match: 7. The CDR3 covers 16 residues, taking in both the cysteine and the phenylalanine. This entry keeps only the CDR3 DNA: 48 bases, framed from base 1. CDR1 and CDR2, per the germline V gene (reference sequence), are MNHNY and SVGAGI.

This entry belongs to a study of cytomegalovirus exposure and HLA in healthy donors (TCRdb year 2017). Regarding the study in general: An earlier analysis of around 600 of the donors reported approximately 270 Gb of sequence data and around 120 million unique TCR beta sequences from around 200 million T cells. A few DR-DQ haplotypes were handled as single units for association and clustering because linkage in the cohort was strong. Along with the roughly 700-subject first cohort, a separate validation cohort of over 90 different subjects was used. The number of typed donors differed by locus: about 620-640 for A, B, C, DRB1 and DQB1; 500 to 550 for DQA1; around 610 for DPA1; and around 450 for DPB1. A later analysis re-analyzed previously published TCR beta repertoires from 550 to 700 donors and added high-resolution HLA genotyping to study TCR occurrence patterns. The aim of the study was to test whether cataloging public T cell receptors could identify signatures of past pathogen exposure. Among the roughly 380 genotyped donors, around 81% belonged to the genetic ancestry cluster associated with self-reported Caucasian donors. A later genetic analysis took genome-wide SNP genotypes for about 55% of the 666 donors and used that subset as a discovery cohort. Both class I and class II loci were covered by HLA typing, at four-digit resolution. The study profiled the T cell repertoires of 666 subjects by immunosequencing and related them to cytomegalovirus serostatus. All discovery cohort repertoires had been generated using a single sequencing platform. An earlier analysis of 500 to 650 of the donors applied high-throughput TCR beta sequencing to assess whether each TCR beta V gene segment acted as functional or pseudogenic. To predict cytomegalovirus infection status, the study brought together high-throughput TCR immunosequencing, statistical association of individual TCRs with disease status, and machine learning. About 300 gigabases of sequencing data and tens of millions of unique TCR sequences were included in an early release covering roughly 600 HLA-typed donors. Among some 410 genotyped donors of the cohort, an average of roughly 240,000 unique TCR beta nucleotide sequences were sequenced per donor, 15% to 20% of them non-productive. Donor age, sex, ethnicity and CMV serostatus were compiled alongside the repertoire data. In the later analysis, no new phenotypic data were used to find candidate immune exposures; instead, reliance was placed on TCR beta sequences and their occurrence across donors. What the authors observed across the whole study: A total of 150 to 200 TCR beta chains were listed by the study as associated with cytomegalovirus. Because HLA typing was missing for some donors at each locus, association tests included only the typed subset. A later analysis found that most CMV-associated TCR beta chains appeared HLA-restricted, with HLA associations seemingly driven largely by CMV exposure. Correlated functional status among segregating V segments might reflect linkage disequilibrium, but an unknown experimental factor could not be ruled out. An earlier analysis of around 540 of the donors showed that most TCR beta V segments appeared in productive rearrangements either about 87% or about 30% of the time, which broadly matched IMGT annotations. The earlier analysis of some 560 of the donors excluded some 15 rarely observed V segments, including chromosome 9 orphons, because counts were too low. At a false discovery rate of 0.05, a later analysis linked 15,000 to 20,000 TCR beta sequences to specific HLA alleles. According to a later analysis, TCR association rates differed among HLA loci, with DRB1 alleles showing the most associated TCRs and HLA-C alleles showing the fewest. The authors suggested that the approach could potentially be generalized to other disease states and immunological phenotypes. A further reported finding was that TCR beta sequences accurately predicted the HLA-A and HLA-B alleles for most subjects in the first cohort. Compared with the roughly 600-donor mean, donors in an Asian-associated ancestry cluster had fewer N-insertions in productive TCRs, according to a later genetic analysis. Only TCR beta chains were sequenced in this cohort, and the absence of alpha or paired-chain data limited detectable features. A group of highly shared sequence variants was considered likely to be a technical artifact of the sequencing pipeline. The only immune exposure information available for the cohort was CMV serostatus. Most TCR sequences were seen in very few donors, while some public TCRs were found in many individuals. The 87-base-pair reads could not distinguish some IMGT-functional V segments, including TRBV6-2 and TRBV6-3, so those segments were excluded. Sequencing depth was assumed to be roughly uniform across donors in the presence/absence analyses, though that assumption may not hold. Cytomegalovirus status was reported to be diagnosed by the classifier with high specificity and sensitivity in both the original and validation cohorts. In vitro tests confirmed that a few of the cytomegalovirus-associated TCR beta chains recognize cytomegalovirus antigens. Compared with equally common non-associated chains, HLA-associated TCR beta chains in a later analysis were more clonally expanded and had lower generation probabilities. When HLA alleles, especially DR and DQ, strongly co-occurred, TCR associations were difficult to assign to individual alleles. In a later genetic analysis, a missense DCLRE1C variant was associated with V-gene and J-gene trimming of TCR beta chains, and the association was replicated in an independent cohort. Several of the top co-occurrence clusters appeared to be linked to parvovirus B19, influenza, CMV and Epstein-Barr virus, according to a later analysis.

Libraries came from the immunoSEQ multiplex PCR assay. For the multiplex PCR, a mixture combining 60 forward primers for TCR Vbeta segments and 13 reverse primers for TCR Jbeta segments was used. Amplification of the CDR3 region of rearranged TCR beta genes was performed with a multiplex PCR assay on genomic DNA. Amplified TCR beta libraries were sequenced as 87-base-pair reads on the Illumina HiSeq System. Per the authors' processing: A later analysis tallied around 87 million unique TCR beta chains across the 640 or so repertoires, and around 10 million of those chains were shared by two or more donors. To remove PCR and sequencing errors, raw reads were error-corrected and collapsed into unique sequences using a nearest-neighbor algorithm that merged closely related sequences. V, D and J gene segments were assigned by aligning CDR3 sequences to IMGT reference sequences. Each retained sequence needed at least a six-nucleotide match to both a V gene segment and a J gene segment. A rearrangement counted as productive if the CDR3 had no stop codons and remained in frame with V and J, and every other rearrangement counted as non-productive. CDR3 was defined according to IMGT convention as the region running from the second conserved V-encoded cysteine to the conserved J-encoded phenylalanine. The earlier analysis of 500 to 650 of the donors excluded any sequence lacking an unambiguous match to a single V gene segment. An earlier analysis of just under 600 of the donors called V segments functional above 56.7% productive rearrangements and segregating when the between-donor standard deviation exceeded 5%. A statistical classification framework was developed to diagnose cytomegalovirus status using the catalog of TCR beta chain sequences. A later analysis assigned V and J genes by comparing TCR nucleotide sequences with IMGT/GENE-DB human TR gene sequences. A later analysis assigned CDR3 sequences and most-parsimonious VDJ recombination scenarios with the TCRdist pipeline. In a later analysis, every TCR beta chain was defined by the combination of its CDR3 amino acid sequence and its V-gene family, and reads without a unique V-gene family were dropped. To address suspected cross-contamination and a sequencing artifact, a later analysis removed over 500 highly shared, low-generation-probability nucleotide sequences. In a later analysis, a clonal expansion index was calculated for each public chain from normalized within-repertoire ranks of inferred template counts. Generation probabilities in a later analysis came from a VDJ recombination model fitted to out-of-frame rearrangements, and those results were checked against IGoR. In a later analysis, hypergeometric tests were used to score TCR-TCR, TCR-HLA and TCR-CMV co-occurrence, with a repertoire-size bias correction applied to TCR pairs. To estimate false discovery rates, a later analysis permuted the HLA or CMV assignments 20 times. In a later analysis, co-occurring TCRs were grouped using DBSCAN, with TCRdist sequence similarity added in when clustering inside HLA-allele-positive subsets. Repertoires with fewer than 30,000 or more than 120,000 public chains were left out of co-occurrence clustering, as were five repertoires with anomalous nucleotide sharing. The source is immuneACCESS, and TCRdb retained only in-frame sequences with V and J called. Part of the clones is not carried over; for the studies checked, unresolved V genes explain less than half of this, and the remainder is unexplained. V, J and clone size were drawn from that table, and D and trimming were deduced from the DNA. The sample includes over 150,000 clones, with roughly 70% observed a single time. The ten largest clones capture 2.5% to 3% of the sample.

The TCR originated in a woman in her 50s in good health and CMV-seropositive. The rearranged chain carries TRBV6-6 and TRBJ2-1; the junction holds 14 bases that match TRBD2. Input material: PBMCs. The nucleotides are TGTGCCAGCAGTTACATGACTAGCGGGGGGGCGGGGGAGCAGTTCTTC. Translated, this is CASSYMTSGGAGEQFF.